This T cell receptor beta chain originates from a study of blood T cell repertoires in COVID-19. The germline V gene has CDR1 SGHDT and CDR2 YYEEEE. This CDR3 region has 17 residues. J lost 0 bases, V lost 0 bases, and 4 bases had no gene match. Data came from immunoSEQ multiplex PCR; TCRdb stores just in-frame clones and leaves some out. This sample has 150,000 to 200,000 clones, with approximately 80% found just once. The sequenced material came from peripheral blood. The TCR sequence derives from a woman aged 55-75 years with acute or convalescent COVID-19. This chain connects TRBV5-6 to TRBJ1-4; 8 bases map to TRBD1. The CDR3 nucleotides are TGTGCCAGCAGCTTGGCCAGGGGGCCCGCAACTAATGAAAAACTGTTTTTT. As protein: CASSLARGPATNEKLFF. The full variable domain, with the rest looked up from reference TRBV5-6 and TRBJ1-4, is DAGVTQSPTHLIKTRGQQVTLRCSPKSGHDTVSWYQQALGQGPQFIFQYYEEEERQRGNFPDRFSGHQFPNYSSELNVNALLLGDSALYLCASSLARGPATNEKLFFGSGTQLSVL.